Listed below are T cell receptor beta chains from one sample, sequenced in a study of cytomegalovirus exposure and HLA in healthy donors. Measured with immunoSEQ multiplex PCR; TCRdb has only the in-frame clones, and not every one. The sample contains around 140,000 clones, around 78% of which appear only once. Sequenced sample: PBMCs. The receptor source for this set is a female donor in good health and CMV-seropositive. Each CDR3 is given with its conserved first and last residue. The D gene is left open where the match is weak. The listing skips clone size in some rows; elsewhere it reads once, few, many or a size class.

D	V	J	size	DNA	CDR3
-	TRBV7-8	TRBJ2-3	-	TGTGCCAGCAGCCCCGATTACAGTACAGATACGCAGTATTTT	CASSPDYSTDTQYF
-	TRBV10-3	TRBJ2-3	-	TGTGCCATCAGGACGTTACTAGTAGGCACAGATACGCAGTATTTT	CAIRTLLVGTDTQYF
-	TRBV5-1	TRBJ2-2	-	TGCGCCAGCAGCTTGGCCTCCGGGACACTGAACACCGGGGAGCTGTTTTTT	CASSLASGTLNTGELFF
-	TRBV6-5	TRBJ2-7	-	TGTGCCAGCAGACAAACAGGGTCCTACGAGCAGTACTTC	CASRQTGSYEQYF
-	TRBV7-6	TRBJ1-4	-	TGTGCCAGCAGCAGCTCCCCCCAACCGACAGCGGGTACTGCAAAACTGTTTTTT	CASSSSPQPTAGTAKLFF
TRBD2	TRBV5-1	TRBJ2-3	-	TGCGCCAGCAGCTCTGGACTAGCGGTCACAGATACGCAGTATTTT	CASSSGLAVTDTQYF
TRBD1	TRBV6-5	TRBJ2-1	-	TGTGCCAGCAGAGGGACAGTTAGCTCCTACAATGAGCAGTTCTTC	CASRGTVSSYNEQFF
-	TRBV19	TRBJ2-7	-	TGTGCCAGTAAAATAGGAAACAGGCCCTCCTACGAGCAGTACTTC	CASKIGNRPSYEQYF
TRBD1	TRBV9	TRBJ1-5	-	TGTGCCAGCAGCCCGGGACAGAACAATCAGCCCCAGCATTTT	CASSPGQNNQPQHF
-	TRBV30	TRBJ1-2	-	TGTGCCTGGAGTGTACCCCGGACACCTAGGTATGGCTACACCTTC	CAWSVPRTPRYGYTF
-	TRBV7-3	TRBJ2-3	-	TGTGCCAGCAGCCGCGGACAGACAGATACGCAGTATTTT	CASSRGQTDTQYF
TRBD2	TRBV5-1	TRBJ2-1	-	TGCGCCAGCAGCTTTGGGCGGGAGGATGTTGAGCAGTTCTTC	CASSFGREDVEQFF
-	TRBV4-1	TRBJ1-4	-	TGCGCCAGCAGCCACTACGGACTGGTCCTTAATGAAAAACTGTTTTTT	CASSHYGLVLNEKLFF
TRBD2	TRBV4-2	TRBJ2-2	few	TGTGCCAGCAGCCAAGTAGCGGGGGCAACCACCGGGGAGCTGTTTTTT	CASSQVAGATTGELFF
-	TRBV30	TRBJ1-1	-	TGTGCCTGGATGGACGGGATTTCGAACACTGAAGCTTTCTTT	CAWMDGISNTEAFF
TRBD1	TRBV5-1	TRBJ2-5	-	TGCGCCAGCAGCTCGTCACAGGGGGCTAGGGAGACCCAGTACTTC	CASSSSQGARETQYF
-	TRBV7-3	TRBJ2-2	-	TGTGCCAGCAGCCTACAGGGTGACGGGGAGCTGTTTTTT	CASSLQGDGELFF
TRBD2	TRBV11-2	TRBJ2-2	-	TGTGCCAGCAGCGCCCTAGCGGTGGACGGGGAGCTGTTTTTT	CASSALAVDGELFF
TRBD1	TRBV4-1	TRBJ2-7	-	TGCGCCAGCAGCCAAGATCCCAAATCGACAGGGCCCTACGAGGAGCAGTACTTC	CASSQDPKSTGPYEEQYF
-	TRBV6-6	TRBJ2-5	-	TGTGCCAGCAGTCTACAGGGTCAAGAGACCCAGTACTTC	CASSLQGQETQYF
TRBD2	TRBV5-4	TRBJ2-7	-	TGTGCCAGCAGCCCGATAGGACTAGCGGGGGGTTCTCCCGAGCAGTACTTC	CASSPIGLAGGSPEQYF
TRBD1	TRBV19	TRBJ1-5	-	TGTGCCAGTAGTATTCAGGGGGGTCAGCCCCAGCATTTT	CASSIQGGQPQHF
TRBD2	TRBV29-1	TRBJ2-7	few	TGCAGCGCAAAGGGACTAGCGAGCTCCTACGAGCAGTACTTC	CSAKGLASSYEQYF
-	TRBV2	TRBJ1-4	-	TGTGCCAGCAGTGAAAGGACACGTAATGAAAAACTGTTTTTT	CASSERTRNEKLFF
-	TRBV7-6	TRBJ2-5	-	TGTGCCAGCAGTCGGGGTGAGACCCAGTACTTC	CASSRGETQYF
TRBD1	TRBV7-3	TRBJ2-7	-	TGTGCCAGCAGCCAAACAGGGGGCGACGAGCAGTACTTC	CASSQTGGDEQYF
TRBD2	TRBV4-1	TRBJ2-1	-	TGCGCCAGCAGCCAAGTTGGGCGGGGGGGCGCAGGGGAGCAGTTCTTC	CASSQVGRGGAGEQFF
-	TRBV6-5	TRBJ1-4	-	TGTGCCAGCAGTACCCTGGGGGGAAAACTGTTTTTT	CASSTLGGKLFF
TRBD1	TRBV7-9	TRBJ1-5	-	TGTGCCAGCAGTTCCAACCGGGACAGGGGTCAGCCCCAGCATTTT	CASSSNRDRGQPQHF
TRBD1	TRBV2	TRBJ1-1	-	TGTGCCAGCAGTGAAGGACAGGGCGGGTGGGCTTTCTTT	CASSEGQGGWAFF
TRBD1	TRBV19	TRBJ2-1	-	TGTGCCAGTAGTCCGTGGACAGGGGGGGGTGAGCAGTTCTTC	CASSPWTGGGEQFF
TRBD1	TRBV19	TRBJ1-2	few	TGTGCCAGCGGACAGGGGGCGCGAGGCTACACCTTC	CASGQGARGYTF
TRBD2	TRBV5-4	TRBJ2-3	few	TGTGCCACCGCACCGGGACTAGCCTACACAGATACGCAGTATTTT	CATAPGLAYTDTQYF
-	TRBV19	TRBJ1-6	-	TGTGCCAGTAGTCCCGTCCGGGACAACTCCTATAATTCACCCCTCCACTTT	CASSPVRDNSYNSPLHF
-	TRBV5-1	TRBJ1-1	-	TGCGCCAGCAGCCTAGAGAGCACTGAAGCTTTCTTT	CASSLESTEAFF
TRBD1	TRBV5-4	TRBJ2-4	-	TGTGCCAGCAGCTCCCGGACAGGGAGGAACATTCAGTACTTC	CASSSRTGRNIQYF
-	TRBV10-3	TRBJ1-3	-	TGTGCCATCAGGGGCTCGGACATCAGAAGAAACACCATATATTTT	CAIRGSDIRRNTIYF